The T cell receptor (beta chain) under discussion was sequenced for a study of cytomegalovirus exposure and HLA in healthy donors. General study points: In terms of immune exposure information, only CMV serostatus was available.

Trimming cost V 2 bases and J 0 bases, with 8 bases left between them. This CDR3 contains 15 residues. Germline V gives CDR1 SEHNR, CDR2 FQNEAQ (reference sequence). The PCR contained 60 Vbeta and 13 Jbeta primers. Data came from immunoSEQ multiplex PCR; TCRdb stores just in-frame clones and leaves some out. The data show fewer than 350,000 clones, around 90% seen once. A note on this clone: The antigen remains undetermined.

Sequenced: PBMCs. The source of this sequence is a woman aged 18-29 years in good health and CMV-seronegative. The V and J genes are TRBV7-9 and TRBJ2-1; D call uncertain. The CDR3 DNA reads TGTGCCAGCAGCTTACCCCCTAGCTCCTACAATGAGCAGTTCTTC. Translation: CASSLPPSSYNEQFF.